The rows below give T cell receptor beta chains drawn from one sample of a study of cytomegalovirus exposure and HLA in healthy donors. Clones were sequenced by immunoSEQ multiplex PCR, and TCRdb holds only the in-frame ones, with some missing. The sample lists 150,000 to 200,000 clones, around 68% occurring once. The material sequenced was PBMCs. These receptors all stem from a girl aged 5-17 years in good health and CMV-seronegative. Both conserved end residues are part of each CDR3. A D gene is named only where the DNA matches it firmly. The size field is filled for only some rows; it gives once, few, many or a size class.

D: TRBD2
J: TRBJ2-5
V: TRBV5-1
size: .
DNA: TGCGCCAGCAGCTTGATGGGGGGGCAAGAGACCCAGTACTTC
CDR3: CASSLMGGQETQYF

D: .
J: TRBJ2-2
V: TRBV6-5
size: .
DNA: TGTGCCAGCAGTACCCGGGTTGGCGGGGAGCTGTTTTTT
CDR3: CASSTRVGGELFF

D: .
J: TRBJ2-3
V: TRBV15
size: few
DNA: TGTGCCACCAGCAGAGAGTCGACAGATACGCAGTATTTT
CDR3: CATSRESTDTQYF

D: TRBD1
J: TRBJ1-6
V: TRBV19
size: .
DNA: TGTGCCAGTAGTATCGAGGGACAGGGGCATTCACCCCTCCACTTT
CDR3: CASSIEGQGHSPLHF

D: .
J: TRBJ2-4
V: TRBV13
size: few
DNA: TGTGCCAGCAGCTCACGGGACATTCAGTACTTC
CDR3: CASSSRDIQYF

D: TRBD2
J: TRBJ2-1
V: TRBV30
size: .
DNA: TGTCCACTAGCGACCAGCTCCTACAATGAGCAGTTCTTC
CDR3: CPLATSSYNEQFF

D: TRBD1
J: TRBJ1-2
V: TRBV5-6
size: .
DNA: TGTGCCAGCAGCTCCCGGGACAGGGTCTATGGCTACACCTTC
CDR3: CASSSRDRVYGYTF

D: TRBD1
J: TRBJ2-7
V: TRBV19
size: once
DNA: TGTGCCACGCAGACAGGGGCCTACGAGCAGTACTTC
CDR3: CATQTGAYEQYF

D: TRBD1
J: TRBJ1-2
V: TRBV5-6
size: .
DNA: TGTGCCAGCAGCTTGGGGTTAGGGGGCGATGGCTACACCTTC
CDR3: CASSLGLGGDGYTF

D: .
J: TRBJ1-5
V: TRBV9
size: .
DNA: TGTGCCAGCAGCGTAGCACAGGGCAATCAGCCCCAGCATTTT
CDR3: CASSVAQGNQPQHF

D: .
J: TRBJ1-1
V: TRBV7-9
size: .
DNA: TGTGCCAGCCTCTTTGCGGGCGCGGATGAAGCTTTCTTT
CDR3: CASLFAGADEAFF

D: TRBD2
J: TRBJ2-7
V: TRBV18
size: few
DNA: TGTGCCAGCTCACCGGGACTATCCTACTACGAGCAGTACTTC
CDR3: CASSPGLSYYEQYF

D: TRBD1
J: TRBJ2-2
V: TRBV5-1
size: .
DNA: TGCGCCAGCAGCTGGACAGGGGTAGGGTACGGGGAGCTGTTTTTT
CDR3: CASSWTGVGYGELFF

D: .
J: TRBJ2-1
V: TRBV4-1
size: .
DNA: TGCGCCAGCAGCCAGTACAGCCAGGGCAATGAGCAGTTCTTC
CDR3: CASSQYSQGNEQFF

D: TRBD1
J: TRBJ2-7
V: TRBV5-1
size: .
DNA: TGCGCCAGCTTCCGACAGGGGACCTTCACAAGAAACGAGCAGTACTTC
CDR3: CASFRQGTFTRNEQYF

D: TRBD1
J: TRBJ1-1
V: TRBV9
size: .
DNA: TGTGCCAGCAGCGTAGCTCTGAAACCGGGACAGGAAGCTTTCTTT
CDR3: CASSVALKPGQEAFF

D: .
J: TRBJ2-5
V: TRBV9
size: few
DNA: TGTGCCAGCAGCGGCGGGACTCCTGAGACCCAGTACTTC
CDR3: CASSGGTPETQYF

D: TRBD1
J: TRBJ1-5
V: TRBV27
size: .
DNA: TGTGCCAGCAGCCGGACAGGGCAGGGTCAGCCCCAGCATTTT
CDR3: CASSRTGQGQPQHF

D: .
J: TRBJ2-2
V: TRBV6-1
size: .
DNA: TGTGCCAGCAGCCGCAAGCTCGCCGGGGAGCTGTTTTTT
CDR3: CASSRKLAGELFF

D: .
J: TRBJ1-4
V: TRBV18
size: .
DNA: TGTGCCAGCTCACCACTCCCCGGGACATCTTACGAAAAACTGTTTTTT
CDR3: CASSPLPGTSYEKLFF

D: TRBD2
J: TRBJ2-1
V: TRBV18
size: few
DNA: TGTGCCAGCTCACCGACAGGGACTAGCCGGGTCAATGAGCAGTTCTTC
CDR3: CASSPTGTSRVNEQFF

D: TRBD1
J: TRBJ1-4
V: TRBV27
size: .
DNA: TGTGCCAGCAGTCCTCGACAGGGTATCGGAAATGAAAAACTGTTTTTT
CDR3: CASSPRQGIGNEKLFF

D: TRBD2
J: TRBJ2-5
V: TRBV9
size: .
DNA: TGTGCCAGCAGCGTAACTAGCGGGGGGATCGAGACCCAGTACTTC
CDR3: CASSVTSGGIETQYF

D: TRBD1
J: TRBJ1-5
V: TRBV28
size: .
DNA: TGTGCCGGAGGGACAGATAGCAATCAGCCCCAGCATTTT
CDR3: CAGGTDSNQPQHF

D: TRBD1
J: TRBJ1-4
V: TRBV30
size: .
DNA: TGTGCCTGGAAGGGGGCGAGTGAAAAACTGTTTTTT
CDR3: CAWKGASEKLFF

D: TRBD1
J: TRBJ2-1
V: TRBV2
size: .
DNA: TGTGCCAGGACGGGACAGGTCGCCTACAATGAGCAGTTCTTC
CDR3: CARTGQVAYNEQFF

D: TRBD2
J: TRBJ2-1
V: TRBV14
size: .
DNA: TGTGCCAGCGCGGCTAGCGGGGGGGCACTCAATGAGCAGTTCTTC
CDR3: CASAASGGALNEQFF

D: .
J: TRBJ1-6
V: TRBV2
size: few
DNA: TGTGCCAGCAGTGGTACTGGTAATTCACCCCTCCACTTT
CDR3: CASSGTGNSPLHF

D: .
J: TRBJ1-1
V: TRBV19
size: .
DNA: TGTGCCAGTACCGAGGGTAGGGCTGAAGCTTTCTTT
CDR3: CASTEGRAEAFF

D: .
J: TRBJ2-1
V: TRBV7-9
size: .
DNA: TGTGCCAGCAGCCAGCCGAGGGACAATGAGCAGTTCTTC
CDR3: CASSQPRDNEQFF

D: .
J: TRBJ2-5
V: TRBV12-5
size: .
DNA: TGTGCTAGTGGTTTGGGAAGCGGGTCCCAAGAGACCCAGTACTTC
CDR3: CASGLGSGSQETQYF

D: .
J: TRBJ2-3
V: TRBV9
size: .
DNA: TGTGCCAGCAGCGTAGCAGGGGGGCTAGGGGGTACGCAGTATTTT
CDR3: CASSVAGGLGGTQYF

D: .
J: TRBJ2-7
V: TRBV9
size: few
DNA: TGTGCCAGCAGCGTAGGTGACAGTTCCTCCTACGAGCAGTACTTC
CDR3: CASSVGDSSSYEQYF

D: TRBD2
J: TRBJ2-5
V: TRBV7-9
size: .
DNA: TGTGCCAGCAACTGGGGGGGTGAAGAGACCCAGTACTTC
CDR3: CASNWGGEETQYF

D: .
J: TRBJ1-1
V: TRBV6-5
size: .
DNA: TGTGCCAGCAGTTACCGTGTGGGAGGGTCGGGCACTGAAGCTTTCTTT
CDR3: CASSYRVGGSGTEAFF

D: TRBD1
J: TRBJ1-1
V: TRBV19
size: few
DNA: TGTGCCAGTAGCGACAGGGGGACTGAAGCTTTCTTT
CDR3: CASSDRGTEAFF

D: .
J: TRBJ1-2
V: TRBV29-1
size: .
DNA: TGCAGCGTTGTCGCACAGGACTATGGCTACACCTTC
CDR3: CSVVAQDYGYTF

D: .
J: TRBJ2-7
V: TRBV6-5
size: .
DNA: TGTGCCAGCAGTTACAGCCCTCTTGAGATCTACGAGCAGTACTTC
CDR3: CASSYSPLEIYEQYF

D: .
J: TRBJ1-5
V: TRBV5-1
size: .
DNA: TGCGCCAGCAGCACCACAGGGAACCCAAAGCCCCAGCATTTT
CDR3: CASSTTGNPKPQHF

D: TRBD2
J: TRBJ2-2
V: TRBV7-9
size: .
DNA: TGTGCCAGCAGCTCCCTAGCGGGAGACACCGGGGAGCTGTTTTTT
CDR3: CASSSLAGDTGELFF

D: TRBD1
J: TRBJ1-2
V: TRBV7-9
size: .
DNA: TGTGCCAGCAGCCAAATCGGACAGGGGGCAACCTTTAACTATGGCTACACCTTC
CDR3: CASSQIGQGATFNYGYTF